These 5 T cell receptor beta chains originate from one sample sequenced in a study of beta chain features in type 1 diabetes. Sequenced material consisted of expressed TCRB transcripts (all of the isolated RNA was reverse transcribed). Clones were sequenced by immunoSEQ multiplex PCR, and TCRdb holds only the in-frame ones, with some missing. This repertoire shows about 400,000 clones, 10% to 15% found once; its top ten account for more than 0.015%. The specimen sequenced was naive CD4+ T cells from blood. Source of these receptors: a man between 18 and 35 years old in good health.

This clone was seen only a few times. The J gene is TRBJ2-7, the V gene TRBV25-1; perhaps TRBD1 as D (5 bases). Germline loops: CDR1 MGHDK, CDR2 SYGVNS. V shed 10 bases and J shed 2 bases, with 9 bases lying between them. This CDR3 spans 11 amino acids. The DNA for the CDR3 is TGTGCCACCGCAGGGACCTACGAGCAGTACTTC. Translated, it gives CATAGTYEQYF.

V gene TRBV19 combines with J gene TRBJ2-3, with TRBD2 matching over 9 bases. Looked up from germline, CDR1 is LNHDA and CDR2 is SQIVND (reference sequence). J lost 6 bases, V lost 5 bases, and 9 bases had no gene match. CDR3 size: 15 residues. The CDR3 DNA reads TGTGCCAGTAGTCGCGGGACTAGCTTTGGTGATACGCAGTATTTT. Protein: CASSRGTSFGDTQYF.

The chain employs TRBV29-1 and TRBJ2-3; 7 bases are shared with TRBD1. This CDR3 contains 13 residues. Germline V gives CDR1 SQVTM, CDR2 ANQGSEA. CDR3: CSARDTGAGTQYF. The CDR3 DNA reads as TGCTCAGCGAGGGATACAGGGGCAGGTACGCAGTATTTT.

The CDR3 protein is CASSREGYNEQFF. As DNA, the CDR3 is TGTGCCAGTAGTAGGGAGGGTTACAATGAGCAGTTCTTC. The chain links TRBV19 to TRBJ2-1; 7 bases are a match to TRBD2. Germline CDR1 reads LNHDA; CDR2 reads SQIVND (reference sequence). J lost 4 bases, V lost 4 bases, and 1 base had no gene match. The CDR3 spans 13 residues.

The rearrangement links TRBV11-2 to TRBJ2-1; 9 bases fit TRBD2. The V gene end was trimmed by 8 bases and the J gene end by 3 bases; junction bases not matched to a gene: 11. Germline V gene data show CDR1 as SGHAT and CDR2 as FQNNGV. The CDR3 spans 16 residues. The CDR3 sequence: CASGSRGLAYYNEQFF. CDR3 nucleotide sequence: TGTGCCAGCGGATCCCGGGGACTAGCCTACTACAATGAGCAGTTCTTC.